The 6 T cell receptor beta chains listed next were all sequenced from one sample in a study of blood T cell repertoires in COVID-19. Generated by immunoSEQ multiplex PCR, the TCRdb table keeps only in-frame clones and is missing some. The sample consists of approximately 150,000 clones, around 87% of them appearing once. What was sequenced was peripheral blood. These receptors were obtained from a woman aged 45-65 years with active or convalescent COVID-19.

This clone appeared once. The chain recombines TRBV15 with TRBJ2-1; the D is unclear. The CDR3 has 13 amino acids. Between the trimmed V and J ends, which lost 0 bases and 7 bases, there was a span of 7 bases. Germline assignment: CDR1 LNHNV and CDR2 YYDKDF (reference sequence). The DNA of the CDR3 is TGTGCCACCAGCAGAGATTCGGGTAATGAGCAGTTCTTC. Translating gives CATSRDSGNEQFF.

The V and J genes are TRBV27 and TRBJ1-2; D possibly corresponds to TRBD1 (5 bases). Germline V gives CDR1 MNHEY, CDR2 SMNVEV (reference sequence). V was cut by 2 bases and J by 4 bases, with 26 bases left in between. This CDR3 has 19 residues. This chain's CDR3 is CASSLAGRFGGTRFYGYTF. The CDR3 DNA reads TGTGCCAGCAGTTTAGCTGGGAGGTTCGGGGGGACTCGATTCTATGGCTACACCTTC.

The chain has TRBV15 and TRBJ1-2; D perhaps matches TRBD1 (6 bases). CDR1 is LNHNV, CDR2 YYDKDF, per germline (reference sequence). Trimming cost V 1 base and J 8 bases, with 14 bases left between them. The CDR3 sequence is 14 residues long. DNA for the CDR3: TGTGCCACCAGCAGAGGACAGGAACAAGTGGGCTACACCTTC. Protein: CATSRGQEQVGYTF.

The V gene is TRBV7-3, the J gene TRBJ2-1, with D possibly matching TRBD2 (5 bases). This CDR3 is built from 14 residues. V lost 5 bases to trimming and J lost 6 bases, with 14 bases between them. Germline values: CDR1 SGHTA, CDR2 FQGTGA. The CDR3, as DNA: TGTGCCAGCAGCCCACTAGGAATAGGCAATGAGCAGTTCTTC. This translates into CASSPLGIGNEQFF. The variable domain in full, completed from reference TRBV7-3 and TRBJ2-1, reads GAGVSQTPSNKVTEKGKYVELRCDPISGHTALYWYRQSLGQGPEFLIYFQGTGAADDSGLPNDRFFAVRPEGSVSTLKIQRTERGDSAVYLCASSPLGIGNEQFFGPGTRLTVL.

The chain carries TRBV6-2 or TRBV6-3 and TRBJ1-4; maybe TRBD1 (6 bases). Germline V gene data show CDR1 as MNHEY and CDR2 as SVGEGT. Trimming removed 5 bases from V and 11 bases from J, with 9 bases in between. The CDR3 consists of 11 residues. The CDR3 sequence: CASSIGQKLFF. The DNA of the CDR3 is TGTGCCAGCAGTATTGGACAGAAACTGTTTTTT.

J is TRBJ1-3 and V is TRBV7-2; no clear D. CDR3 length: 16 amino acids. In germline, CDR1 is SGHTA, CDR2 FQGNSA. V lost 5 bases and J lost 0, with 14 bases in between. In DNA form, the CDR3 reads TGTGCCAGCAGCCGGAACTCCCGGAGCTCTGGAAACACCATATATTTT. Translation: CASSRNSRSSGNTIYF.